Each of the 6 T cell receptor beta chains below was sequenced from the same sample in a study of graft-versus-host responses after intestinal transplantation. Intraepithelial and lamina propria lymphocytes were released after the graft tissue was processed. Using immunoSEQ multiplex PCR, the repertoire was profiled, and TCRdb retains in-frame clones only, with some absent. Of under 8,500 clones listed, 83% were seen once; the top ten hold approximately 8%. The sequencing here drew on ileum tissue, taken 307 days after intestinal transplant. These receptors were obtained from a human patient who received an intestinal transplant, so some T cells may come from the graft donor.

In its sample, this clone was seen once. The CDR3 DNA follows: TGTGCCAGCAGTGAACCGGGTACTGAAGCTTTCTTT. Amino acids: CASSEPGTEAFF. V gene TRBV2 combines with J gene TRBJ1-1; D gene ambiguous. Germline V CDR1 and CDR2: SNHLY, FYNNEI. This CDR3 has 12 amino acids. Trimming removed 2 bases from V and 5 bases from J, with 6 bases in between.

This clone was detected only a few times. The rearrangement uses TRBV25-1 and TRBJ2-1, with D possibly TRBD1 on 5 matching bases. Germline CDR1 reads MGHDK; CDR2 reads SYGVNS. Trimming pared 4 bases from V and 5 bases from J, leaving 21 bases between. CDR3 length equals 17 residues. The CDR3 nucleotides read TGTGCCAGCAGTGGGAACCTCAGGGTCGGTCCGAACAATGAGCAGTTCTTC. Protein sequence: CASSGNLRVGPNNEQFF.

The DNA of the CDR3 is TGCGCCAGCAGTGAACCCCGGACTAGCGGGTTCCAAGAGACCCAGTACTTC. This translates into CASSEPRTSGFQETQYF. The rearrangement uses TRBV10-2 and TRBJ2-5, with 11 bases matching TRBD2. CDR1 WSHSY and CDR2 SAAADI come from the germline V gene. The CDR3 runs 17 residues. J was trimmed by 1 base and V by 3 bases; bases with no gene match: 7.

This clone has only a few counts. This sequence joins TRBV11-2 and TRBJ1-6; TRBD1 is a possible D gene (5 bases). CDR1 is SGHAT, CDR2 FQNNGV, per germline. This CDR3 has 16 amino acids. V gave up 0 bases and J gave up 9 bases, with 15 bases separating them. The CDR3: CASSLDREGRGSPLHF. The CDR3 nucleotides read TGTGCCAGCAGCTTAGATCGTGAGGGGCGCGGTTCACCCCTCCACTTT.

About this clone: The same CDR3 also results from other DNA sequences found in this sample. The rearrangement uses TRBV5-1 and TRBJ1-1, with D possibly TRBD1 on 5 matching bases. CDR1 is SGHRS and CDR2 is YFSETQ in the germline V gene. The CDR3 length is 14 residues. V shed 0 bases and J shed 2 bases, with 8 bases lying between them. The CDR3 loop is CASSLATANTEAFF. In DNA form, the CDR3 reads TGCGCCAGCAGCTTGGCGACAGCCAACACTGAAGCTTTCTTT.

The chain is built from TRBV6-4 and TRBJ1-5; D is uncertain. The germline gives CDR1 MRHNA, CDR2 SNTAGT. V lost 0 bases and J lost 0, with 18 bases in between. The CDR3 totals 19 residues. CDR3 nucleotides: TGTGCCAGCAGTGACTCGACTAAGGACTACGGATATAGCAATCAGCCCCAGCATTTT. Its protein product is CASSDSTKDYGYSNQPQHF.